Sequencing of this TCR beta chain was carried out in a study of persistence of HIV-infected CD4 T cells. Study information: Suppressive ART had lasted a median of 8 years.

Stimulation used 10 ug/mL lysate from CMV-infected fibroblasts. Memory cells lacking CD40L and CD69 with high CD45RO were sorted. Inclusion required CMV-positive serology and CD4+ counts above 400 cells/uL. Sequencing used immunoSEQ version 4 in survey mode. The data were produced by immunoSEQ multiplex PCR, yet TCRdb's version contains in-frame clones alone and is incomplete. The table includes 35,000 to 40,000 clones, more than 70% detected once. Note on this clone: Its antigen remains unknown.

The origin of this receptor is an adult man with HIV who was CMV-seropositive. The sequencing used CD4+ T cells sorted from PBMCs after approximately 19-hour stimulation, collected from a patient who received antiretroviral therapy.

CDR3 amino acids: CASSPTIRDTTYEQYF. The CDR3 coding sequence is TGTGCCAGCAGCCCTACTATCCGGGACACCACCTACGAGCAGTACTTC. The chain uses TRBV7-9 and TRBJ2-7; D is possibly TRBD1 (6 bases). Germline CDR1 SEHNR, CDR2 FQNEAQ (reference sequence). The CDR3 runs to 16 residues. Trimming removed 5 bases from V and 2 bases from J, with 19 bases in between.